This T cell receptor beta chain was captured in a study of T cells in Graves' hyperthyroidism and ophthalmopathy. About the research overall: The authors collected peripheral blood at initial diagnosis, before any treatment.

This clonotype was picked up many times. Its antigen is not identified. V trimming: 3 bases; J trimming: 4 bases; junction bases outside the gene matches: 8. This CDR3 has 16 amino acids. Looked up from germline, CDR1 is MDHEN and CDR2 is SYDVKM. Amplified regions were TCR beta CDR3 sequences from RNA transcripts. With the HTBI primer set, the TCR CDR3 went through a first round of RT-PCR. TCRdb reprocessed the multiplex PCR reads with MiXCR, giving one entry per CDR3 protein. The sample lists hundreds of thousands of distinct CDR3 sequences, approximately 23% occurring once. Study findings and constraints: Most thyroid clonotypes expanded above 0.001 were also detected in blood.

This clonotype originated in a young man with Graves' ophthalmopathy. Material for sequencing was blood. The chain has TRBV28 and TRBJ2-2, with 7 bases lining up with TRBD2. CDR3 sequence reads: CASSLGLAGSTGELFF. CDR3 bases: TGTGCCAGCAGTTTGGGTTTAGCGGGCTCCACCGGGGAGCTGTTTTTT.